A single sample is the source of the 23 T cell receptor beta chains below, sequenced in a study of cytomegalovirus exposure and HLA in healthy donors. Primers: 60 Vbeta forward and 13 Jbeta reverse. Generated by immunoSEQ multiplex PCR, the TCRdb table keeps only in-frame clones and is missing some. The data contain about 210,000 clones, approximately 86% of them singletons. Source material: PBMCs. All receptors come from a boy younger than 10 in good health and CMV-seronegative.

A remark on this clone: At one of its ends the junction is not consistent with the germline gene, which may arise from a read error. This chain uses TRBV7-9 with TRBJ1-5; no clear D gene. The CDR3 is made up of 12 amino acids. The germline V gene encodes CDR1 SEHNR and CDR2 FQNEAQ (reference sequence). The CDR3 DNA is TGTTCCAGCAGCTTCGGAGATCAGCCCCAGCATTTT. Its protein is CSSSFGDQPQHF.

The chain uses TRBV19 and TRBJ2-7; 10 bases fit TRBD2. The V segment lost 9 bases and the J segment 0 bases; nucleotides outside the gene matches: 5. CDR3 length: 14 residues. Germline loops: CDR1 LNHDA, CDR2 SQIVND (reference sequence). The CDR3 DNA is TGTGCCAGCAGACCTAGCGGGAGCTCCTACGAGCAGTACTTC. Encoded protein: CASRPSGSSYEQYF.

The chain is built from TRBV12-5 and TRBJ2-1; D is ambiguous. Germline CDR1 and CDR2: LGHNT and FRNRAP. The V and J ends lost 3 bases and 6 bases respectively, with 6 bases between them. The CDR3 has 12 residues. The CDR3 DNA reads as TGTGCTAGTGGTTTTGGCAGCAATGAGCAGTTCTTC. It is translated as CASGFGSNEQFF. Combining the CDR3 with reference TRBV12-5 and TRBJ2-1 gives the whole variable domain DARVTQTPRHKVTEMGQEVTMRCQPILGHNTVFWYRQTMMQGLELLAYFRNRAPLDDSGMPKDRFSAEMPDATLATLKIQPSEPRDSAVYFCASGFGSNEQFFGPGTRLTVL.

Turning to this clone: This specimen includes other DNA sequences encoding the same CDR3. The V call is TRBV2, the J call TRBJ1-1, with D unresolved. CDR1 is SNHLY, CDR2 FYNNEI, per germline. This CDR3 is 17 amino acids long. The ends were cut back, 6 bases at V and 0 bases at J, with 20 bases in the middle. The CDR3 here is CASSDVLGPGMNTEAFF. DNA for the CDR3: TGTGCCAGCAGCGACGTACTAGGCCCAGGCATGAACACTGAAGCTTTCTTT.

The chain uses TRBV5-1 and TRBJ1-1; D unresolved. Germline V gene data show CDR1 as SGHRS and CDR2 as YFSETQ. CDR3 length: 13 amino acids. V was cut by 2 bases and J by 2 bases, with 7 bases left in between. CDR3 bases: TGCGCCAGCAGCTTACAAGATAACACTGAAGCTTTCTTT. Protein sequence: CASSLQDNTEAFF.

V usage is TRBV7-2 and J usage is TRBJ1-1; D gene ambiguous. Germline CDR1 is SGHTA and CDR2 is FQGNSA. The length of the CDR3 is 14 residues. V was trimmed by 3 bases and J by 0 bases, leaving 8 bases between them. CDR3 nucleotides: TGTGCCAGCAGCTTCAACACCATGAACACTGAAGCTTTCTTT. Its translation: CASSFNTMNTEAFF.

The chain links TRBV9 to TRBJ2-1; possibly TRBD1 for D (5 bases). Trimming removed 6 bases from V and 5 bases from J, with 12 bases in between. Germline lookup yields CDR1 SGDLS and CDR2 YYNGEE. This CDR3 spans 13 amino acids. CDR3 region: CASKGLGDNEQFF. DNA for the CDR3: TGTGCCAGCAAGGGTTTAGGGGACAATGAGCAGTTCTTC.

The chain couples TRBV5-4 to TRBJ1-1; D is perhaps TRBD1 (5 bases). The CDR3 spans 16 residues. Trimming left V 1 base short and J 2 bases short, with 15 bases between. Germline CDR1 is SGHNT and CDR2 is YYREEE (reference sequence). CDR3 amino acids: CASSLSAMGGNTEAFF. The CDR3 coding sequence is TGTGCCAGCAGCTTGTCAGCGATGGGGGGAAACACTGAAGCTTTCTTT.

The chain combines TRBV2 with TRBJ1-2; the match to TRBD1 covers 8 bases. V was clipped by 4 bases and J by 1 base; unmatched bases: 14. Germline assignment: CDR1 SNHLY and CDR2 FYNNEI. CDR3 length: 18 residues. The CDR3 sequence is CASSVDKDRDGHNYGYTF. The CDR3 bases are TGTGCCAGCAGTGTGGATAAGGACAGGGACGGTCATAACTATGGCTACACCTTC.

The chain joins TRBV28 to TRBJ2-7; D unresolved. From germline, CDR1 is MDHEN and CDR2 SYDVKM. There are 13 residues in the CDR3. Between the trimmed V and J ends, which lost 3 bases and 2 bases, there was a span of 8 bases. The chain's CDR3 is CASSLSVTYEQYF. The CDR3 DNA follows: TGTGCCAGCAGTTTGTCCGTAACCTACGAGCAGTACTTC.

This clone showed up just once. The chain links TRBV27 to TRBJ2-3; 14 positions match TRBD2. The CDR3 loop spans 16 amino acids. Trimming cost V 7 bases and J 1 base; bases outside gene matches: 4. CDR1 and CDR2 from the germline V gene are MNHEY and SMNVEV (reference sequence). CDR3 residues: CASKGLAGVGTDTQYF. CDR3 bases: TGTGCCAGCAAGGGACTAGCGGGGGTCGGCACAGATACGCAGTATTTT.

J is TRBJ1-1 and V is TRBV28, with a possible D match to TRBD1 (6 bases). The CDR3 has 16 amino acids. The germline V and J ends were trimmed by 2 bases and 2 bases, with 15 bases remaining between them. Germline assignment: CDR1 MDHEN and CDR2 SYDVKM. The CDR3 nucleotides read TGTGCCAGCAGTTTAGCGGGGGCTTTGGGTAACACTGAAGCTTTCTTT. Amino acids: CASSLAGALGNTEAFF.

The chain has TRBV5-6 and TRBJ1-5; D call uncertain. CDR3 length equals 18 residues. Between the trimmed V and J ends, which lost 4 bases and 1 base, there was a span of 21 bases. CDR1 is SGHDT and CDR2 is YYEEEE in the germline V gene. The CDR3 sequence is CASSRTSAGGISNQPQHF. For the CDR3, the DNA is TGTGCCAGCAGCCGGACCTCAGCGGGCGGTATAAGCAATCAGCCCCAGCATTTT.

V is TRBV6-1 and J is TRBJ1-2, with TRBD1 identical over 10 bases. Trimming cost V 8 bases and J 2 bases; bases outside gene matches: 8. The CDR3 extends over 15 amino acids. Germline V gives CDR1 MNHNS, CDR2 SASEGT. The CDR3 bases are TGTGCCAGCCACAAATCGGACAGGGGGAACTATGGCTACACCTTC. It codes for CASHKSDRGNYGYTF.

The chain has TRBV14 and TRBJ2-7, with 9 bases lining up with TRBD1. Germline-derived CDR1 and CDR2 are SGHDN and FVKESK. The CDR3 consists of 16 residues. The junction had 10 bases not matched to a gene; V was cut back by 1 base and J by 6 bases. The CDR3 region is CASSQVGTGRFSEQYF. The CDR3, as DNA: TGTGCCAGCAGCCAAGTTGGGACAGGGAGGTTCTCCGAGCAGTACTTC.

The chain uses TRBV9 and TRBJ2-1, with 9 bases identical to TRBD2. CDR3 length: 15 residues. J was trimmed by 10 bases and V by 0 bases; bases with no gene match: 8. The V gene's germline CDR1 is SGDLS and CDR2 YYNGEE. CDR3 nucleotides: TGTGCCAGCAGCGTAGCCCCTAGCGGGATGGAGGAGCAGTTCTTC. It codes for CASSVAPSGMEEQFF.

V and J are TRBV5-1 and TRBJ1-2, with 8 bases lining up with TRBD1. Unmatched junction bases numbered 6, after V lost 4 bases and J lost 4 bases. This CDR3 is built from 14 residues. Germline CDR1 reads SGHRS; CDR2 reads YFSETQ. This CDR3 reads CASSPDRGSYGYTF. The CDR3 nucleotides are TGCGCCAGCAGCCCAGACAGGGGATCCTATGGCTACACCTTC.

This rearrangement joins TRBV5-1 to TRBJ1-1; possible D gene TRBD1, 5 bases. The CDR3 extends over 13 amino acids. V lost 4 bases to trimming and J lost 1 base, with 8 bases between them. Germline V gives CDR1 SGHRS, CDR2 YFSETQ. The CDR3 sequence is CASSHTGNTEAFF. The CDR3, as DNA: TGCGCCAGCAGCCACACAGGGAACACTGAAGCTTTCTTT. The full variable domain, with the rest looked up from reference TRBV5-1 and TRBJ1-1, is KAGVTQTPRYLIKTRGQQVTLSCSPISGHRSVSWYQQTPGQGLQFLFEYFSETQRNKGNFPGRFSGRQFSNSRSEMNVSTLELGDSALYLCASSHTGNTEAFFGQGTRLTVV.

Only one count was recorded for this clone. This CDR3 is CASSRRGGGTDTQYF. DNA of the CDR3: TGCGCCAGCAGCCGAAGGGGGGGCGGCACAGATACGCAGTATTTT. The V gene is TRBV5-1, the J gene TRBJ2-3; D perhaps matches TRBD2 (7 bases). The CDR3 has 15 amino acids. V was pared by 4 bases and J by 1 base, with 13 bases between. Germline-derived CDR1 and CDR2 are SGHRS and YFSETQ.

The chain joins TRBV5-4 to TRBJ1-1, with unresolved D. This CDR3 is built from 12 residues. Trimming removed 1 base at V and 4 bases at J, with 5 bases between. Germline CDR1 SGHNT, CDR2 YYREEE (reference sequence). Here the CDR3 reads CASSLSGTEAFF. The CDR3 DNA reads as TGTGCCAGCAGCTTGAGCGGCACTGAAGCTTTCTTT.

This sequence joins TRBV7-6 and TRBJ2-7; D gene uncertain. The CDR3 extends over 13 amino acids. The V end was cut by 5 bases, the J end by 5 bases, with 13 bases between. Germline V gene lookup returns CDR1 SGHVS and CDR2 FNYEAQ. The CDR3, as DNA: TGTGCCAGCAGCAGAGCCCTATTCAACGAGCAGTACTTC. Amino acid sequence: CASSRALFNEQYF.

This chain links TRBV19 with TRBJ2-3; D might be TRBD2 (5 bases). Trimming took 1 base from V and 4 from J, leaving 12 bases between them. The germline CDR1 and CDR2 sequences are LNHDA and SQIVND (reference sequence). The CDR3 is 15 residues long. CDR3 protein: CASSIVGSGSDTQYF. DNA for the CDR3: TGTGCCAGTAGTATAGTTGGGAGTGGTTCAGATACGCAGTATTTT.

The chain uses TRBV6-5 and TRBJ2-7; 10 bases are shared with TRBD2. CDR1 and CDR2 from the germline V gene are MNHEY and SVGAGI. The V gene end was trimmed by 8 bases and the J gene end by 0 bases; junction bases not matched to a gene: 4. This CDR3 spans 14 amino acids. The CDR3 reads CASRRTSGSYEQYF. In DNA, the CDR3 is TGTGCCAGCCGAAGGACTAGCGGCTCCTACGAGCAGTACTTC.